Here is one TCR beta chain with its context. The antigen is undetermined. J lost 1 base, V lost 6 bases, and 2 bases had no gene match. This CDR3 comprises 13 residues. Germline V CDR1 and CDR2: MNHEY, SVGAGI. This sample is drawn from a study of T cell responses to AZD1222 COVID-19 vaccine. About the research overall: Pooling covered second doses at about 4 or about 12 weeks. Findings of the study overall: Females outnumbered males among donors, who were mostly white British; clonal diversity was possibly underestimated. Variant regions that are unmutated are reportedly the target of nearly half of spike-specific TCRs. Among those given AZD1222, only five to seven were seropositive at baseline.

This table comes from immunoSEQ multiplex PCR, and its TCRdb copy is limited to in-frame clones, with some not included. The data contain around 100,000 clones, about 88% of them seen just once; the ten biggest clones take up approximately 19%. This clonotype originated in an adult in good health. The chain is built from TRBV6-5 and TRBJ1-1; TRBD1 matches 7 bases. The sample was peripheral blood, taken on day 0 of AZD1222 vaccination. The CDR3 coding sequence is TGTGCCAGCAGGTGGACAGGGAACACTGAAGCTTTCTTT. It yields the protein CASRWTGNTEAFF.